This TCR beta chain was captured in a study of blood T cells in healthy people across ages (dated by TCRdb to 2014 to 2015). For the study in its entirety: In model experiments, template switching captured roughly one uniquely barcoded TCR beta cDNA molecule for every two T cells. To track age-related changes in TCR beta repertoire diversity, the study relied on deep sequencing normalized with unique cDNA molecular identifiers. Four age groups were formed from the donors: young (average roughly 15 years), middle-aged (more than 35), aged (62) and long-lived (less than 85). Donors of different ages were randomly distributed across sequencing lanes to avoid experimental bias. The study analyzed two additional independent replicas of 1 million unique cDNA reads from the same blood draw for two donors, one aged 18 to 30 and one aged 80 or older.

The germline V gene sets CDR1 to SGHRS and CDR2 to YFSETQ. V is reduced by 3 bases and J by 11 bases, leaving a spacing of 20 bases between them. Counted from cysteine to phenylalanine, this CDR3 has 14 amino acids. The sequence is cut down to CDR3 DNA, 42 bases in frame from base 1. The library was obtained by 5' RACE. Instrument used: Illumina HiSeq 2500. A second PCR of 7 to 11 cycles was performed with a sample-barcoded 5' primer and a J-beta primer mix. A unique molecular identifier was introduced onto each TCR beta cDNA molecule by a template-switch 5' adaptor carrying 12 random nucleotides. Each sample yielded at least 2.5 million CDR3-containing paired-end reads. First-strand cDNA was synthesized from all RNA with the Mint cDNA synthesis kit, primed by a TRBC-specific oligonucleotide. Following uracil-DNA glycosylase treatment, all cDNA underwent a first 18-cycle PCR with the universal primers M1SS and BC2_uni_R. Regarding the original processing steps: For normalization, 1 million high-quality reads were randomly selected from each sample, with every read carrying a distinct molecular identifier. Reads with shared molecular identifiers were discarded instead of being binned into consensus sequences. MiTCR, run with a Q25 quality threshold and the strictest error-elimination algorithm, handled CDR3 identification, clonotype clustering and error correction. A nonparametric unseen species model with Euler transformation was used to estimate lower-bound total TCR beta diversity. In-frame beta chains were kept once TCRdb had trimmed the public reads at Q25 with fastp and called clones with MiXCR. Each entry is one CDR3 protein sequence, shown with its most common DNA and genes. The V and J calls reflect TCRdb's pipeline rather than the authors' work. This sample comprises about 1.6 million distinct CDR3 sequences, roughly 30% of them detected only once. The ten top clones hold 10% to 12% of the sample.

In this sample, this clonotype turned up a few times. Its antigen remains unidentified. No clone much larger than this one lies a single base away; base qualities are absent. The paper's findings and limits, for the study overall: Compared with the aged group, more naive CD4+ T cells, fewer expanded clones and increased TCR diversity were shown by the long-lived group, suggesting age selection. Because donor CMV infection status was unknown, age-related changes in expanded clonotypes were potentially confounded. Observed TCR beta diversity per million T cells fell roughly linearly with age, and a significant reduction was already apparent by age around 40. Estimates of total diversity based on one million sequenced T cells were considered lower bounds and underestimates. Conclusive comparison of naive and antigen-experienced compartments was prevented by the profiling of bulk unsorted PBMCs. The percentage of naive T cells measured by flow cytometry correlated strongly with observed TCR beta diversity.

Systemically healthy Caucasian individuals from Russia, some 40 in total and aged 6 to 90 years, were included as donors. Each donor gave ten milliliters of peripheral blood, collected into EDTA-treated Vacutainer tubes. Ficoll-Paque density-gradient centrifugation was used to isolate PBMCs, with at least 7 million per sample. Total RNA was extracted from PBMCs with Trizol reagent, with at least 5 micrograms obtained per sample. For every donor, flow cytometry on a PBMC aliquot measured the percentage of naive CD45RAhigh/CD27high T cells. The sample comprised blood. This clonotype was sampled from a woman younger than 45 in good health. The sequence is built from TRBV5-1 and TRBJ2-5, and perhaps TRBD2 as D gene, on 5 matching bases. The CDR3 reads as follows: CASSSLGSYNEQYF. Here is the DNA: TGCGCCAGCAGCTCCCTAGGGAGCTACAATGAGCAGTACTTC.